These 10 T cell receptor beta chains share one sample of origin, sequenced in a study of radiotherapy plus CTLA-4 blockade in lung cancer. TCRdb's table, derived via immunoSEQ multiplex PCR, lists solely in-frame clones and lacks some. The table lists approximately 80,000 clones, 70% to 85% of them singletons, with approximately 0.81% in the top ten. The material sequenced was peripheral blood, taken from a patient treated with radiotherapy plus ipilimumab. These receptors were collected from a human donor with non-small cell lung cancer who had stable disease on radiotherapy plus ipilimumab.

This clone is labeled medium-sized. The chain has TRBV19 and TRBJ2-1; D is uncertain. Trimming removed 1 base from V and 0 bases from J, with 10 bases in between. The germline CDR1 and CDR2 sequences are LNHDA and SQIVND (reference sequence). This CDR3 is built from 16 residues. The CDR3 DNA reads TGTGCCAGTAGTATAGGGGCCATTGCCTCCTACAATGAGCAGTTCTTC. It yields the protein CASSIGAIASYNEQFF.

Regarding this clone: Other DNA sequences of this sample code for an identical CDR3. This chain links TRBV28 with TRBJ1-5; 12 bases align to TRBD1. V lost 6 bases to trimming and J lost 7 bases; unmatched junction nucleotides: 4. The V gene's germline CDR1 is MDHEN and CDR2 SYDVKM. The CDR3 runs to 14 residues. The CDR3 is CASSSGQGAQPQHF. The CDR3 DNA sequence: TGTGCCAGCAGCTCGGGACAGGGGGCCCAGCCCCAGCATTTT.

The V gene is TRBV19, the J gene TRBJ1-6; D gene ambiguous. From germline, CDR1 is LNHDA and CDR2 SQIVND (reference sequence). Trimming removed 5 bases from V and 6 bases from J, with 5 bases in between. The length of the CDR3 is 12 residues. The CDR3 spells CASSPTNSPLHF. The CDR3 DNA is TGTGCCAGTAGTCCGACTAATTCACCCCTCCACTTT.

The J gene is TRBJ1-5, the V gene TRBV9; no clear D gene. There are 15 residues in the CDR3. Trimming shortened V by 0 bases and J by 3 bases, and 10 bases separated the two germline ends. Germline V gene sequence: CDR1 SGDLS, CDR2 YYNGEE. The CDR3 DNA follows: TGTGCCAGCAGCGTAGGAGGAAAAGCCAATCAGCCCCAGCATTTT. It is translated as CASSVGGKANQPQHF.

The CDR3 sequence is CASSLASGGTDTQYF. Here the CDR3 DNA reads TGTGCCAGCAGCTTAGCCTCGGGGGGCACAGATACGCAGTATTTT. This chain links TRBV7-9 with TRBJ2-3; tentatively, D is TRBD2 (6 bases). This CDR3 is built from 15 residues. CDR1 is SEHNR, CDR2 FQNEAQ, per germline (reference sequence). Deletions cut 0 bases from V and 1 base from J, with 8 bases between. Combining the CDR3 with reference TRBV7-9 and TRBJ2-3 gives the whole variable domain DTGVSQNPRHKITKRGQNVTFRCDPISEHNRLYWYRQTLGQGPEFLTYFQNEAQLEKSRLLSDRFSAERPKGSFSTLEIQRTEQGDSAMYLCASSLASGGTDTQYFGPGTRLTVL.

This rearrangement joins TRBV28 to TRBJ2-4; 9 bases map to TRBD2. V gave up 6 bases and J gave up 5 bases; unmatched junction bases: 11. From germline, CDR1 is MDHEN and CDR2 SYDVKM. The CDR3 consists of 16 residues. The DNA for the CDR3 is TGTGCCAGCAGCGATATAGCGGGAGTTAGCCAAAACATTCAGTACTTC. As protein: CASSDIAGVSQNIQYF.

The genes are TRBV6-5 and TRBJ2-7; 11 positions agree with TRBD2. This CDR3 is 14 amino acids long. CDR1 and CDR2 from the germline V gene are MNHEY and SVGAGI. V lost 8 bases, J lost 3 bases, and 6 bases stayed unmatched. For the CDR3, the DNA is TGTGCCAGCGCGCCGGGACTAGCGGTCTACGAGCAGTACTTC. Amino acids: CASAPGLAVYEQYF.

CDR3 residues: CASSARTSSDEQFF. CDR3 DNA: TGTGCCAGCAGTGCACGGACTAGCTCAGATGAGCAGTTCTTC. V usage is TRBV6-4 and J usage is TRBJ2-1, with 8 nucleotides matching TRBD2. The germline CDR1 and CDR2 sequences are MRHNA and SNTAGT. The CDR3 sequence is 14 residues long. Germline trimming cut 4 bases from V and 8 bases from J; bases unmatched to any gene: 7.

This clone is a singleton in its sample. V is TRBV9 and J is TRBJ2-2; 9 positions match TRBD2. The J segment lost 5 bases and the V segment lost 2 bases, leaving 4 bases of the junction unmatched. The CDR3 contains 15 residues. Germline V gene data show CDR1 as SGDLS and CDR2 as YYNGEE. CDR3 amino acids: CASSVLAGPTGELFF. CDR3 nucleotide sequence: TGTGCCAGCAGCGTCCTAGCGGGGCCTACCGGGGAGCTGTTTTTT.

The chain combines TRBV6-5 with TRBJ2-5, with D perhaps matching TRBD1 or TRBD2 (6 bases each). TRBJ2-7 explains the end of the DNA better; the J call may be wrong. This CDR3 region has 12 residues. Germline V gives CDR1 MNHEY, CDR2 SVGAGI. CDR3 loop: CASSRGLGEQYF. As DNA, the CDR3 is TGTGCCAGCAGCCGGGGGCTGGGCGAGCAGTACTTC.